This is a list of T cell receptor beta chains from one sample in a study of siplizumab effects on memory and regulatory T cells. What these receptors recognize is not known. Profiling relied on immunoSEQ multiplex PCR, and the TCRdb table lists in-frame clones only, not all of them. The table shows approximately 5,400 clones, with 45% to 50% occurring only once. Sequencing was carried out using CFSE-low (dividing) CD8+ T cells sorted from an allogeneic mixed lymphocyte reaction. Receptors were obtained from a human donor in good health; the cells came from an allogeneic mixed lymphocyte reaction. Some clones in this sample may be carry-over from other donors' samples. Both conserved end residues are trimmed from each CDR3. Each record gives: J gene, V gene, CDR3 protein.

TRBJ2-1,TRBV21-1,ASSWGLATPDNEQF